Listed below are T cell receptor beta chains from one sample, sequenced in a study of T cells after somatic rescue of genetic block. Sequenced by immunoSEQ multiplex PCR; TCRdb stores in-frame clones only, minus some. The table has under 150,000 clones, around nine tenths seen once; the top ten hold about 1.5%. Sequencing was carried out using peripheral blood mononuclear cells (PBMCs). These receptors were taken from a woman aged 18-29 years. Each CDR3 is given with its conserved first and last residue. The D gene is left open where the match is weak. Size values are once, few and many counts, or a class for expanded clones, and some rows have none.

>TRBV27|TRBJ2-6|.|TRBD1
CASSSGQARSGANVLTF
TGTGCCAGCAGTTCGGGACAGGCCCGCTCTGGGGCCAACGTCCTGACTTTC
>TRBV19|TRBJ1-5|once|.
CASSISNQPQHF
TGTGCCAGTAGTATCAGCAATCAGCCCCAGCATTTT
>TRBV11-1|TRBJ2-1|once|.
CASSLGPLSGEQFF
TGTGCCAGCAGCTTAGGTCCCCTTAGCGGTGAGCAGTTCTTC
>TRBV12-5|TRBJ1-1|.|TRBD1
CASGMTGGTEAFF
TGTGCTAGTGGTATGACAGGGGGCACTGAAGCTTTCTTT
>TRBV7-9|TRBJ1-1|.|.
CASSTEGRSTEAFF
TGTGCCAGCAGCACCGAGGGCAGATCCACTGAAGCTTTCTTT
>TRBV7-8|TRBJ1-1|.|TRBD1
CASSLVFRGPRNTEAFF
TGTGCCAGCAGCTTAGTATTCAGGGGGCCGAGGAACACTGAAGCTTTCTTT
>TRBV5-4|TRBJ1-1|.|.
CASSDIGRNEAFF
TGTGCCAGCAGCGACATTGGCAGAAATGAAGCTTTCTTT
>TRBV7-9|TRBJ2-2|once|.
CASSLGRINTGELFF
TGTGCCAGCAGCTTGGGAAGGATCAACACCGGGGAGCTGTTTTTT
>TRBV28|TRBJ2-7|.|.
CASSLATIEQYF
TGTGCCAGCAGTTTAGCGACAATTGAGCAGTACTTC
>TRBV11-2|TRBJ2-3|.|TRBD2
CASSPSGGDTDTQYF
TGTGCCAGCAGCCCTAGCGGGGGTGACACAGATACGCAGTATTTT
>TRBV19|TRBJ1-2|.|.
CASSIEGPGYGYTF
TGTGCCAGTAGTATAGAGGGCCCGGGGTATGGCTACACCTTC
>TRBV18|TRBJ2-4|.|TRBD2
CASSPPRRLAGGYKNIQYF
TGTGCCAGCTCACCACCGCGGCGACTAGCGGGGGGGTACAAAAACATTCAGTACTTC
>TRBV6-5|TRBJ2-3|.|.
CASSYSGAITDTQYF
TGTGCCAGCAGTTACTCGGGGGCTATCACAGATACGCAGTATTTT
>TRBV5-1|TRBJ1-1|.|.
CASSLNFWGNTEAFF
TGCGCCAGCAGCTTGAATTTTTGGGGGAACACTGAAGCTTTCTTT
>TRBV4-2|TRBJ2-1|.|.
CASSQGDGDNEQFF
TGTGCCAGCAGCCAAGGGGACGGGGACAATGAGCAGTTCTTC
>TRBV7-5|TRBJ1-3|.|.
CARSLVGTDSGNTIYF
TGTGCCAGAAGCTTAGTGGGGACAGACTCTGGAAACACCATATATTTT
>TRBV5-5|TRBJ2-2|.|TRBD2
CASSPQLAGAGELFF
TGTGCCAGCAGCCCGCAACTAGCGGGGGCCGGGGAGCTGTTTTTT
>TRBV6-5|TRBJ1-3|.|TRBD1
CASSSDRGNTIYF
TGTGCCAGCAGTTCGGACAGGGGCAACACCATATATTTT
>TRBV11-3|TRBJ1-3|once|.
CASSSGRESGNTIYF
TGTGCCAGCAGCTCAGGTCGGGAGTCAGGAAACACCATATATTTT
>TRBV6-5|TRBJ1-1|.|.
CASSYRGDPGAFF
TGTGCCAGCAGTTACAGGGGGGACCCAGGGGCTTTCTTT
>TRBV7-2|TRBJ2-7|.|TRBD2
CASSPGLAGGQGSYEQYF
TGTGCCAGCAGCCCCGGACTAGCGGGGGGCCAGGGCTCCTACGAGCAGTACTTC
>TRBV14|TRBJ2-5|few|.
CASSQQLSGLGETQYF
TGTGCCAGCAGCCAACAATTATCCGGCCTTGGGGAGACCCAGTACTTC
>TRBV7-2|TRBJ2-1|.|TRBD1
CASSIRTGAENEQFF
TGTGCCAGCAGTATACGGACAGGGGCAGAGAATGAGCAGTTCTTC
>TRBV5-4|TRBJ2-7|.|.
CASSLGSDIAYEQYF
TGTGCCAGCAGCCTGGGCTCTGATATCGCCTACGAGCAGTACTTC
>TRBV2|TRBJ1-1|.|.
CASSEWGARNTEAFF
TGTGCCAGCAGTGAATGGGGGGCCAGGAACACTGAAGCTTTCTTT
>TRBV5-1|TRBJ1-2|.|TRBD1
CASSWGTGVNYGYTF
TGCGCCAGCAGCTGGGGGACAGGGGTCAACTATGGCTACACCTTC
>TRBV19|TRBJ2-2|.|.
CASITKSPRGAGISGELFF
TGTGCCAGTATCACGAAAAGTCCGAGGGGCGCTGGTATCTCCGGGGAGCTGTTTTTT
>TRBV5-1|TRBJ2-1|.|.
CASSLERYEQFF
TGCGCCAGCAGCTTGGAACGGTATGAGCAGTTCTTC
>TRBV5-1|TRBJ1-4|.|TRBD1
CASSWGQGGEKLFF
TGCGCCAGCAGCTGGGGACAGGGAGGGGAAAAACTGTTTTTT
>TRBV6-6|TRBJ2-7|.|.
CASGGRQVGYEQYF
TGTGCCAGCGGGGGCCGCCAGGTAGGCTACGAGCAGTACTTC
>TRBV13|TRBJ1-1|.|.
CASSRIRGGDTEAFF
TGTGCCAGCAGCCGTATCAGGGGTGGGGACACTGAAGCTTTCTTT
>TRBV7-9|TRBJ2-7|.|TRBD2
CASSHELAGVEQYF
TGTGCCAGCAGCCACGAATTAGCGGGGGTGGAGCAGTACTTC
>TRBV25-1|TRBJ1-2|once|TRBD1
CASSESDRGIYGYTF
TGTGCCAGCAGTGAATCGGACAGGGGGATCTATGGCTACACCTTC
>TRBV11-2|TRBJ2-3|.|TRBD2
CASSPKRGGHADTQYF
TGTGCCAGCAGCCCAAAGCGGGGGGGCCACGCAGATACGCAGTATTTT
>TRBV15|TRBJ1-1|once|TRBD1
CATSRNRGDTEAFF
TGTGCCACCAGCAGGAACAGGGGGGACACTGAAGCTTTCTTT
>TRBV25-1|TRBJ2-7|.|TRBD1
CASTRQGPYEQYF
TGTGCCAGCACCCGACAGGGGCCCTACGAGCAGTACTTC
>TRBV6-1|TRBJ2-7|.|.
CASSPGWTYEQYF
TGTGCCAGCAGCCCTGGCTGGACGTACGAGCAGTACTTC
>TRBV6-6|TRBJ2-5|.|.
CASSPLETQYF
TGTGCCAGCAGTCCCTTGGAGACCCAGTACTTC
>TRBV7-3|TRBJ2-3|.|.
CASSLPLSDTQYF
TGTGCCAGCAGCTTACCCCTCTCGGATACGCAGTATTTT
>TRBV10-2|TRBJ2-3|.|.
CASSEHTSTDTQYF
TGCGCCAGCAGTGAACATACTAGCACAGATACGCAGTATTTT
>TRBV29-1|TRBJ2-3|.|.
CSFFQPDTQYF
TGCAGCTTCTTCCAACCCGATACGCAGTATTTT
>TRBV6-5|TRBJ2-7|.|.
CASSTDSSYEQYF
TGTGCCAGCAGCACGGACTCCTCCTACGAGCAGTACTTC
>TRBV4-3|TRBJ2-1|.|.
CASSQGSSYNEQFF
TGCGCCAGCAGCCAGGGAAGCTCCTACAATGAGCAGTTCTTC
>TRBV5-4|TRBJ2-2|.|TRBD1
CASSRDRVNTGELFF
TGTGCCAGCAGCCGGGACAGAGTAAACACCGGGGAGCTGTTTTTT
>TRBV30|TRBJ2-7|once|.
CAWSTGVSYEQYF
TGTGCCTGGAGTACTGGGGTCTCCTACGAGCAGTACTTC
>TRBV30|TRBJ1-4|.|.
CAWSLTATNEKLFF
TGTGCCTGGAGTCTGACAGCAACTAATGAAAAACTGTTTTTT
>TRBV5-1|TRBJ1-1|.|TRBD1
CASSLEGAHTEAFF
TGCGCCAGCAGCTTGGAGGGGGCCCACACTGAAGCTTTCTTT
>TRBV29-1|TRBJ1-3|.|.
CSVEADVAGNTIYF
TGCAGCGTTGAAGCGGATGTCGCGGGAAACACCATATATTTT
>TRBV2|TRBJ1-2|.|.
CASRTAAGTHGYTF
TGTGCCAGCCGTACAGCGGCAGGGACCCACGGCTACACCTTC
>TRBV7-2|TRBJ2-2|.|TRBD1
CASSLAGTGRGGELFF
TGTGCCAGCAGCTTAGCGGGGACAGGGCGTGGCGGGGAGCTGTTTTTT
>TRBV19|TRBJ2-3|.|TRBD2
CASSTTSGGSTDTQYF
TGTGCCAGTAGTACAACTAGCGGGGGATCCACAGATACGCAGTATTTT
>TRBV7-9|TRBJ1-6|.|.
CASSLASSYNSPLHF
TGTGCCAGCAGCTTAGCAAGCTCCTATAATTCACCCCTCCACTTT
>TRBV2|TRBJ2-3|once|.
CASSEARQGRLTQYF
TGTGCCAGCAGTGAAGCAAGGCAGGGCAGGCTCACGCAGTATTTT
>TRBV9|TRBJ1-2|.|.
CASSATLLGGEGGYGYTF
TGTGCCAGCAGCGCGACCCTCCTCGGGGGGGAAGGAGGCTATGGCTACACCTTC
>TRBV7-2|TRBJ1-1|.|.
CASSLAVGQNTEAFF
TGTGCCAGCAGCTTAGCGGTGGGGCAGAACACTGAAGCTTTCTTT